Below, 3 T cell receptor beta chains from the same sample are listed, as sequenced in a study of neurological immune-mediated disorders. TCRdb reprocessed the 5' RACE reads via MiXCR and lists one record per CDR3 protein. The sample holds around 20,000 distinct CDR3 sequences, about 10% seen once. Material: PBMCs. The source is a woman aged 55-69 years with HTLV-1-associated myelopathy (HAM/TSP).

This chain's CDR3 is CASSIYQGSMALHF. The CDR3 nucleotides read TGTGCCAGTAGTATATATCAGGGCTCGATGGCCCTCCACTTT. The genes are TRBV19 and TRBJ1-6, with D maybe TRBD1 (5 bases). In germline, CDR1 is LNHDA, CDR2 SQIVND (reference sequence). V lost 2 bases to trimming and J lost 14 bases, with 16 bases between them. The CDR3 runs 14 residues.

This clonotype was recorded many times. The rearrangement uses TRBV5-1 and TRBJ1-2; 7 bases map to TRBD1. Trimming cost V 8 bases and J 8 bases; bases outside gene matches: 9. CDR3 size: 12 residues. Germline values: CDR1 SGHRS, CDR2 YFSETQ. The CDR3 DNA reads as TGCGCCAGTCGAAACCCGGACAGGGGCTACACCTTC. This codes for CASRNPDRGYTF.

This clonotype was observed many times. V usage is TRBV5-1 and J usage is TRBJ2-1, with 7 nucleotides matching TRBD2. With V trimmed by 1 base and J by 4 bases, 2 bases remained unmatched. Germline CDR1 and CDR2: SGHRS and YFSETQ. The CDR3 sequence is 14 residues long. CDR3 loop: CASSLRRGYNEQFF. Here the CDR3 DNA reads TGCGCCAGCAGCTTGAGGCGGGGGTACAATGAGCAGTTCTTC.